This section outlines one T cell receptor beta chain sequence together with its context. What it binds is unknown. This entry comes from a study of early T cells in non-severe SARS-CoV-2 infection. Study overall: Bulk RNA taken from unsorted whole blood was sequenced, leaving chains unpaired.

Overall study findings and caveats: VDJdb-based matching was biased toward anti-spike CD8 responses and missed private and CD4 specificities.

Each cDNA molecule carried a unique molecular identifier. TCRdb re-called the 5' RACE reads through MiXCR, storing one row per CDR3 protein. The repertoire includes tens of thousands of distinct CDR3 sequences, around 15% of them detected once, and about 12% sits in the top ten. The V gene lost 4 bases and the J gene lost 7 bases, with 13 bases spanning the gap. The germline gives CDR1 MNHEY, CDR2 SVGAGI. This CDR3 contains 14 residues. Sequencing was performed on whole blood. The chain recombines TRBV6-5 with TRBJ2-2; D may match TRBD1 or TRBD2 (5 bases each). This receptor was obtained from an adult who was a healthcare worker with PCR-confirmed SARS-CoV-2 infection or an uninfected control (not recorded which). The CDR3 here is CASSSGTWGGELFF. The CDR3 nucleotides are TGTGCCAGCAGTTCCGGGACGTGGGGCGGGGAGCTGTTTTTT.